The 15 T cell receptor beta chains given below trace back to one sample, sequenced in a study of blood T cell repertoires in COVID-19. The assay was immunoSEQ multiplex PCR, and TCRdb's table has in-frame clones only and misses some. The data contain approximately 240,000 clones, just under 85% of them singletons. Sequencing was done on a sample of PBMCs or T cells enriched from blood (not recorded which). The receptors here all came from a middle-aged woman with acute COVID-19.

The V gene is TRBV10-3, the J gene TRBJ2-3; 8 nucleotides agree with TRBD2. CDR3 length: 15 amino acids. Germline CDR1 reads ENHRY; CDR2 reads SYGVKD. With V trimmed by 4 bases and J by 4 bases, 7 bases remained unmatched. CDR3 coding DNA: TGTGCCATCAGTGTCGGGGGGGCCGAGGCAGATACGCAGTATTTT. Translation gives CAISVGGAEADTQYF.

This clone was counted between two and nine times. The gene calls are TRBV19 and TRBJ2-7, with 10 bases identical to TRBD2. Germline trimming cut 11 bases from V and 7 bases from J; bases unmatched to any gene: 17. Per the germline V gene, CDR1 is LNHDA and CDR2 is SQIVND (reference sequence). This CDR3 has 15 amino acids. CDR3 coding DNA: TGTGCCGCTAAAGTTAGCGGGAGGCCCTATTGGGAGCAGTACTTC. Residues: CAAKVSGRPYWEQYF.

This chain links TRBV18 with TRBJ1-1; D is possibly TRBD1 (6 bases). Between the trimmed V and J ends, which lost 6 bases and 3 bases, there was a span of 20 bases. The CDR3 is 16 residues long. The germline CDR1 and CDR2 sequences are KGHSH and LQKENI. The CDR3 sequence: CASSPLSGGSYTEAFF. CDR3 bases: TGTGCCAGCTCCCCTCTAAGCGGGGGCTCGTACACTGAAGCTTTCTTT. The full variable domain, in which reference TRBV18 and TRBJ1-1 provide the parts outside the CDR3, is NAGVMQNPRHLVRRRGQEARLRCSPMKGHSHVYWYRQLPEEGLKFMVYLQKENIIDESGMPKERFSAEFPKEGPSILRIQQVVRGDSAAYFCASSPLSGGSYTEAFFGQGTRLTVV.

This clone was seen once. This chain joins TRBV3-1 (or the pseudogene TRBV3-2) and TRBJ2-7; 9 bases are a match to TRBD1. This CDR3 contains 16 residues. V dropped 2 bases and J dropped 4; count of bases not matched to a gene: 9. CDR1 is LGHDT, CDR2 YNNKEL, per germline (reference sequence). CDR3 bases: TGTGCCAGCAGCCAACCAGGGACAGGGTCATTGTACGAGCAGTACTTC. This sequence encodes CASSQPGTGSLYEQYF.

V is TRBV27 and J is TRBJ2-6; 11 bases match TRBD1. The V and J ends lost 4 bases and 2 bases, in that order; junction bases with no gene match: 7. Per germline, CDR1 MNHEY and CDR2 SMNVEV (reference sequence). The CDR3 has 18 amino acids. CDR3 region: CASSSLGQGVAGANVLTF. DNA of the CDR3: TGTGCCAGCAGTTCACTGGGACAGGGGGTAGCTGGGGCCAACGTCCTGACTTTC.

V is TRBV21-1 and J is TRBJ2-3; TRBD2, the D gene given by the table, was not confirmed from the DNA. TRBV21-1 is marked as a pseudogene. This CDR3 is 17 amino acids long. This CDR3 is CASSKCGNGATTDTQYF. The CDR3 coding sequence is TGTGCCAGCAGCAAATGCGGTAATGGCGCCACCACAGATACGCAGTATTTT.

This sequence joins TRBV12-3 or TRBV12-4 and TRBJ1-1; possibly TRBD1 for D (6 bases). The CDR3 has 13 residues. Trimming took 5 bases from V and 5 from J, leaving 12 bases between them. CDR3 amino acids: CASSVQGVTEAFF. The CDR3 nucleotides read TGTGCCAGCAGTGTACAGGGAGTGACTGAAGCTTTCTTT.

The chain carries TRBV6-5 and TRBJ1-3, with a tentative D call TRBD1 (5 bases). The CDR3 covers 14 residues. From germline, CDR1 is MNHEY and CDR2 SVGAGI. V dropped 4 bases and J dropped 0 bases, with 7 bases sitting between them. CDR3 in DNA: TGTGCCAGCAGTTTGGACAACTCTGGAAACACCATATATTTT. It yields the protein CASSLDNSGNTIYF.

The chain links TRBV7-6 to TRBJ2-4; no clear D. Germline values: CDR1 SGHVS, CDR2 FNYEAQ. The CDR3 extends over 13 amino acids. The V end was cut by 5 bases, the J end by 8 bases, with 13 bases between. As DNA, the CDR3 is TGTGCCAGCAGCCCCACCGACTCGGACATTCAGTACTTC. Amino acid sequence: CASSPTDSDIQYF.

CDR3 in DNA: TGTGCCAGCAGCTTTAGACCCGGGACAAGAAGCGCAGATACGCAGTATTTT. It yields the protein CASSFRPGTRSADTQYF. The chain has TRBV5-6 and TRBJ2-3, with D possibly TRBD1 on 6 matching bases. V lost 2 bases to trimming and J lost 4 bases, with 20 bases between them. Germline lookup yields CDR1 SGHDT and CDR2 YYEEEE. The CDR3 has 17 residues.

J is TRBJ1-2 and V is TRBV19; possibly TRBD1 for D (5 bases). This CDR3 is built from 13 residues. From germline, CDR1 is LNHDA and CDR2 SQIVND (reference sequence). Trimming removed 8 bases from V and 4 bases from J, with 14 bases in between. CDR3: CASRLEGLYGYTF. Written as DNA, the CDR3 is TGTGCCAGTCGACTTGAGGGACTCTATGGCTACACCTTC.

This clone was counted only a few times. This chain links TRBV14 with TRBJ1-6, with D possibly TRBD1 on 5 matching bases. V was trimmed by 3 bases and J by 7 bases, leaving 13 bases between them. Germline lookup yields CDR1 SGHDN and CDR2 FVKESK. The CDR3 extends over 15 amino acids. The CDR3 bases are TGTGCCAGCAGCCAGGGGGGAATGGGGAATTCACCCCTCCACTTT. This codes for CASSQGGMGNSPLHF.

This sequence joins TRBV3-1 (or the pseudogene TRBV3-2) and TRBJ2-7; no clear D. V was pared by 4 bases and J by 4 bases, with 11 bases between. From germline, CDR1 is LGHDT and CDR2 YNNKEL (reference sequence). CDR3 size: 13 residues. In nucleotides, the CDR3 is TGTGCCAGCAGCCGTAATAGTGGTTACGAGCAGTACTTC. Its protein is CASSRNSGYEQYF.

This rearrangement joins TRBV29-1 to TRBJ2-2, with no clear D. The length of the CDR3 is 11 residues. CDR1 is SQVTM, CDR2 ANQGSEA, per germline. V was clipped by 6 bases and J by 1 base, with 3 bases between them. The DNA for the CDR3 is TGCAGCGTCGTGAACACCGGGGAGCTGTTTTTT. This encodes CSVVNTGELFF.

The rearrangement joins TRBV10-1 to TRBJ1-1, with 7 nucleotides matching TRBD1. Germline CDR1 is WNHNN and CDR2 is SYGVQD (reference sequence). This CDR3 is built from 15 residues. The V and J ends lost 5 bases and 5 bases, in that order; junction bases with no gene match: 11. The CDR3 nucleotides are TGCGCCAGCAGTCCCTTCCAGGGGGAATTTACTGAAGCTTTCTTT. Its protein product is CASSPFQGEFTEAFF.